These 25 T cell receptor beta chains share one sample of origin, sequenced in a study of cytomegalovirus exposure and HLA in healthy donors. Sequenced by immunoSEQ multiplex PCR; TCRdb stores in-frame clones only, minus some. The table has some 140,000 clones, about 88% seen once; the top ten hold approximately 20%. Sequencing was done on a sample of PBMCs. The receptors come from a man younger than 30 in good health and CMV-seropositive.

This sequence joins TRBV9 and TRBJ1-1; D might be TRBD1 (5 bases). V was trimmed by 3 bases and J by 1 base, leaving 16 bases between them. Germline CDR1 and CDR2: SGDLS and YYNGEE. This CDR3 is 16 amino acids long. The CDR3 spells CASSGIEGDKNTEAFF. The CDR3, as DNA: TGTGCCAGCAGCGGTATTGAAGGGGATAAGAACACTGAAGCTTTCTTT.

V usage is TRBV5-8 and J usage is TRBJ2-1; TRBD2 aligns across 8 bases. Germline-derived CDR1 and CDR2 are SGHTS and YDEGEE. After removal of 6 bases from V and 7 bases from J, the junction contained 15 bases not matched to a gene. The CDR3 sequence is 16 residues long. The CDR3 bases are TGTGCCAGCAACCCCGGTCCGAGCGGGAGTCGGAATGAGCAGTTCTTC. Translating it yields CASNPGPSGSRNEQFF.

The chain couples TRBV6-1 to TRBJ2-7; 8 bases are a match to TRBD2. J was trimmed by 5 bases and V by 6 bases; bases with no gene match: 9. Germline V CDR1 and CDR2: MNHNS, SASEGT. The CDR3 extends over 14 amino acids. CDR3 region: CASRRSGRSDEQYF. The CDR3 nucleotides are TGTGCCAGCAGACGGAGCGGGAGAAGCGACGAGCAGTACTTC.

V and J are TRBV5-1 and TRBJ2-2; D possibly corresponds to TRBD1 (5 bases). The ends were cut back, 3 bases at V and 1 base at J, with 7 bases in the middle. This CDR3 is 14 amino acids long. Germline CDR1 reads SGHRS; CDR2 reads YFSETQ. The CDR3 loop is CASSSQGNTGELFF. The DNA for the CDR3 is TGCGCCAGCAGCTCGCAGGGGAACACCGGGGAGCTGTTTTTT.

The chain has TRBV6-5 and TRBJ2-5; TRBD1 might be the D (5 bases). This CDR3 is built from 13 residues. V dropped 6 bases and J dropped 5 bases, with 13 bases sitting between them. Germline-derived CDR1 and CDR2 are MNHEY and SVGAGI. In nucleotides, the CDR3 is TGTGCCAGCAGGGGGCCGCCACGCGAGACCCAGTACTTC. It codes for CASRGPPRETQYF.

A word on this clone: A read error may produce the germline difference seen at one junction end. The chain is built from TRBV6-1 and TRBJ1-5, with D possibly matching TRBD1 (5 bases). CDR1 is MNHNS and CDR2 is SASEGT in the germline V gene. This CDR3 is 13 amino acids long. CDR3 sequence (DNA): TGTGCCGGCAGGGAAACGGTCAATCAGCCCCAGCATTTT. It encodes CAGRETVNQPQHF.

This chain links TRBV27 with TRBJ2-7, with 8 bases identical to TRBD1. CDR1 MNHEY and CDR2 SMNVEV come from the germline V gene (reference sequence). The CDR3 length is 14 residues. Losses at the gene ends were 6 bases for V and 5 bases for J; bases not matched to a gene: 9. The DNA for the CDR3 is TGTGCCAGCAGCTCGGACAGGGATCGCGACGAGCAGTACTTC. Translation gives CASSSDRDRDEQYF.

The CDR3 bases are TGTGCCAGCACCGGCGGGGGACAACACACAGATACGCAGTATTTT. This translates into CASTGGGQHTDTQYF. The chain uses TRBV9 and TRBJ2-3; TRBD2 is a possible D gene (7 bases). The V end lost 6 bases, the J end lost 2 bases, and 16 bases lay between the germline ends. This CDR3 comprises 15 residues. Germline loops: CDR1 SGDLS, CDR2 YYNGEE.

This chain joins TRBV4-1 and TRBJ2-3, with 13 nucleotides matching TRBD2. CDR1 MGHRA and CDR2 YSYEKL come from the germline V gene. The CDR3 contains 15 residues. The V gene end was trimmed by 5 bases and the J gene end by 6 bases; junction bases not matched to a gene: 5. DNA for the CDR3: TGCGCCAGCAGCGAACTAGCGGGGGGGCTGGATACGCAGTATTTT. It yields the protein CASSELAGGLDTQYF.

This clone was recorded once. V is TRBV5-1 and J is TRBJ2-3; D possibly corresponds to TRBD1 (6 bases). CDR3 length equals 18 residues. With 4 bases removed from V and 3 bases from J, the gap between germline ends came to 24 bases. Looked up from germline, CDR1 is SGHRS and CDR2 is YFSETQ. The CDR3 region has the DNA TGCGCCAGCAGCGCCCCGAGATACGGTCAGGGGCGGACAGATACGCAGTATTTT. Encoded protein: CASSAPRYGQGRTDTQYF.

J is TRBJ1-4 and V is TRBV10-3; 7 positions match TRBD1. V trimming: 0 bases; J trimming: 11 bases; junction bases outside the gene matches: 9. CDR1 ENHRY and CDR2 SYGVKD come from the germline V gene. There are 15 residues in the CDR3. CDR3 bases: TGTGCCATCAGTGAGTCGGGACAGCCTATGGGGAAACTGTTTTTT. It encodes CAISESGQPMGKLFF.

V gene TRBV30 combines with J gene TRBJ1-5; 8 bases match TRBD1. The CDR3 covers 13 residues. Germline-derived CDR1 and CDR2 are GTSNPN and SVGIG (reference sequence). V lost 8 bases to trimming and J lost 3 bases; unmatched junction nucleotides: 6. DNA of the CDR3: TGTGCCGGCGCAGGGGGCCCCAATCAGCCCCAGCATTTT. This sequence encodes CAGAGGPNQPQHF.

This clone was observed a single time. The V call is TRBV14, the J call TRBJ1-1, with D hard to call. The CDR3 spans 13 residues. V was cut by 2 bases and J by 1 base, with 5 bases left in between. Germline-derived CDR1 and CDR2 are SGHDN and FVKESK. CDR3 nucleotides: TGTGCCAGCAGCCAACACAGGAACACTGAAGCTTTCTTT. Translation gives CASSQHRNTEAFF.

This clone was counted only a few times. This chain joins TRBV28 and TRBJ2-7; 9 bases align to TRBD1. In germline, CDR1 is MDHEN, CDR2 SYDVKM. The CDR3 consists of 17 residues. The trim removed 7 bases at V and 0 bases at J, leaving 13 bases unmatched. CDR3 region: CASKPGTGFDSSYEQYF. CDR3 coding DNA: TGTGCCAGCAAACCCGGGACAGGGTTTGATAGCTCCTACGAGCAGTACTTC.

V usage is TRBV5-1 and J usage is TRBJ1-2, with D possibly TRBD1 on 6 matching bases. V was clipped by 4 bases and J by 4 bases, with 11 bases between them. This CDR3 comprises 13 residues. Germline V gene data show CDR1 as SGHRS and CDR2 as YFSETQ. CDR3 loop: CASSPGQLYGYTF. For the CDR3, the DNA is TGCGCCAGCAGCCCCGGACAGCTCTATGGCTACACCTTC.

This clone was seen a few times. The chain combines TRBV6-6 with TRBJ1-1, with D uncertain. Trimming cost V 6 bases and J 1 base, with 9 bases left between them. The CDR3 is 13 amino acids. The germline V gene encodes CDR1 MNHNY and CDR2 SVGAGI (reference sequence). CDR3 nucleotides: TGTGCCAGCAGCCATTCCCCGAACACTGAAGCTTTCTTT. Encoded protein: CASSHSPNTEAFF.

The genes are TRBV19 and TRBJ1-1; D unclear. The CDR3 has 12 residues. Germline CDR1 is LNHDA and CDR2 is SQIVND (reference sequence). V lost 3 bases, J lost 8 bases, and 10 bases lay in between. CDR3 sequence: CASSMWEKEAFF. The CDR3 coding sequence is TGTGCCAGTAGTATGTGGGAGAAGGAAGCTTTCTTT.

This chain connects TRBV6-6 to TRBJ1-1; TRBD1 is a possible D gene (5 bases). Trimming removed 2 bases at V and 11 bases at J, with 15 bases between. Germline CDR1 is MNHNY and CDR2 is SVGAGI (reference sequence). The CDR3 has 13 residues. The CDR3 sequence is CASSYGAERRAFF. The CDR3 bases are TGTGCCAGCAGTTACGGGGCCGAAAGGCGGGCTTTCTTT.

A word on this clone: The same CDR3 arises from other DNA sequences in this sample as well. The V and J genes are TRBV6-1 and TRBJ2-7, with a tentative D call TRBD2 (5 bases). Germline CDR1 and CDR2: MNHNS and SASEGT. The CDR3 spans 14 residues. V shed 4 bases and J shed 0 bases, with 10 bases lying between them. CDR3 residues: CASSGRGSSYEQYF. CDR3 nucleotides: TGTGCCAGCAGTGGTCGGGGAAGCTCCTACGAGCAGTACTTC.

This chain uses TRBV14 with TRBJ2-1, with TRBD1 as a possible D gene (6 bases). The V gene's germline CDR1 is SGHDN and CDR2 FVKESK. The CDR3 is 12 amino acids. Trimming removed 5 bases from V and 8 bases from J, with 10 bases in between. The CDR3 is CASSADRYEQFF. DNA for the CDR3: TGTGCCAGCAGCGCAGACAGGTATGAGCAGTTCTTC.

This clone showed up just once. The chain combines TRBV14 with TRBJ2-1; 10 nucleotides agree with TRBD1. The CDR3 runs 16 residues. Germline trimming cut 3 bases from V and 8 bases from J; bases unmatched to any gene: 10. Germline values: CDR1 SGHDN, CDR2 FVKESK. This CDR3 is CASSQIGTGVNDEQFF. The CDR3 DNA reads as TGTGCCAGCAGCCAGATTGGGACAGGGGTTAATGATGAGCAGTTCTTC.

V usage is TRBV6-6 and J usage is TRBJ2-1; 8 bases align to TRBD2. Per the germline V gene, CDR1 is MNHNY and CDR2 is SVGAGI (reference sequence). Trimming at V came to 0 bases and at J to 4 bases, leaving 5 bases not matched to a gene. CDR3 length: 16 residues. The CDR3 protein is CASSYSSGVCYNEQFF. Here the CDR3 DNA reads TGTGCCAGCAGTTACTCTAGCGGGGTTTGTTACAATGAGCAGTTCTTC.

The chain recombines TRBV4-3 with TRBJ2-1, with D possibly being TRBD2 (6 bases). Per germline, CDR1 LGHNA and CDR2 YSLEER. Trimming left V 0 bases short and J 0 bases short, with 9 bases between. There are 16 residues in the CDR3. CDR3 nucleotide sequence: TGCGCCAGCAGCCAAGATCGGGGGAACTCCTACAATGAGCAGTTCTTC. Translated, it gives CASSQDRGNSYNEQFF.

This clone is a singleton in its sample. The chain is built from TRBV6-6 and TRBJ1-1; no clear D gene. Germline CDR1 and CDR2: MNHNY and SVGAGI (reference sequence). The CDR3 consists of 13 residues. Trimming pared 3 bases from V and 5 bases from J, leaving 10 bases between. The CDR3 DNA is TGTGCCAGCAGTTATTGGGGAGAGACTGAAGCTTTCTTT. It yields the protein CASSYWGETEAFF.

V and J are TRBV7-2 and TRBJ1-2, with D unclear. V was shortened by 1 base and J by 2 bases, with 11 bases between the two germline ends. The germline gives CDR1 SGHTA, CDR2 FQGNSA. The CDR3 spans 15 residues. CDR3 sequence reads: CASSLGPGGNYGYTF. For the CDR3, the DNA is TGTGCCAGCAGCTTAGGTCCAGGTGGGAACTATGGCTACACCTTC.